The 9 T cell receptor beta chains given below trace back to one sample, sequenced in a study of T cell responses to AZD1222 COVID-19 vaccine. The repertoire was sequenced with immunoSEQ multiplex PCR; TCRdb's copy has only in-frame clones and lacks some. The sample has about 120,000 clones, roughly 87% seen once. The sample in question was peripheral blood, obtained on day 0 of AZD1222 vaccination. The receptor source for this set is an adult in good health.

In its sample, this clone was seen a few times. The V call is TRBV19, the J call TRBJ2-7, with D possibly TRBD1 on 5 matching bases. The germline V gene encodes CDR1 LNHDA and CDR2 SQIVND (reference sequence). This CDR3 spans 13 amino acids. Trimming took 3 bases from V and 5 from J, leaving 11 bases between them. The CDR3 loop is CASSILRAHEQYF. CDR3 coding DNA: TGTGCCAGTAGTATCCTCAGGGCCCACGAGCAGTACTTC.

V gene TRBV6-4 combines with J gene TRBJ2-3; tentatively, D is TRBD2 (6 bases). V was trimmed by 5 bases and J by 0 bases, leaving 6 bases between them. CDR3 length: 13 amino acids. Germline CDR1 is MRHNA and CDR2 is SNTAGT. CDR3: CASSSGSTDTQYF. The CDR3 coding sequence is TGTGCCAGCAGTAGCGGGAGCACAGATACGCAGTATTTT.

The chain links TRBV15 to TRBJ2-7; no reliable D call. Germline V gene sequence: CDR1 LNHNV, CDR2 YYDKDF (reference sequence). V shed 1 base and J shed 2 bases, with 9 bases lying between them. The CDR3 spans 14 residues. CDR3 in amino acids: CATSRGLGPYEQYF. CDR3 sequence (DNA): TGTGCCACCAGCAGAGGGCTAGGCCCCTACGAGCAGTACTTC.

The chain carries TRBV5-4 and TRBJ2-7; 8 nucleotides align to TRBD2. Germline V lookup: CDR1 SGHNT, CDR2 YYREEE (reference sequence). Trimming took 0 bases from V and 3 from J; bases not matched to a gene: 2. The CDR3 is made up of 14 amino acids. The CDR3 DNA sequence: TGTGCCAGCAGCTTGGGGGGACTAGTCTACGAGCAGTACTTC. It codes for CASSLGGLVYEQYF.

The chain recombines TRBV7-2 with TRBJ1-5, with 7 bases matching TRBD1. This CDR3 comprises 13 residues. Germline trimming cut 5 bases from V and 9 bases from J; bases unmatched to any gene: 7. Germline V gene lookup returns CDR1 SGHTA and CDR2 FQGNSA. For the CDR3, the DNA is TGTGCCAGCAGCATCACAGGGGTTGGGCCCCAGCATTTT. It encodes CASSITGVGPQHF.

The chain joins TRBV2 to TRBJ1-1; 7 bases are shared with TRBD1. CDR1 and CDR2 from the germline V gene are SNHLY and FYNNEI. CDR3 length: 14 residues. Trimming took 4 bases from V and 1 from J; bases not matched to a gene: 3. CDR3 nucleotide sequence: TGTGCCAGCAGTGCGGGACAGAGGAACACTGAAGCTTTCTTT. It yields the protein CASSAGQRNTEAFF.

V is TRBV3-1 (or the pseudogene TRBV3-2) and J is TRBJ2-1, with D perhaps TRBD1 or TRBD2 (6 bases each). This CDR3 has 11 residues. In germline, CDR1 is LGHDT, CDR2 YNNKEL (reference sequence). The V gene lost 4 bases and the J gene lost 9 bases, with 7 bases spanning the gap. The CDR3 DNA is TGTGCCAGCAGCCGGGGGGCTGAGCAGTTCTTC. Its translation is CASSRGAEQFF.

J is TRBJ2-1 and V is TRBV29-1; 10 bases line up with TRBD1. CDR1 and CDR2 from the germline V gene are SQVTM and ANQGSEA. V shed 7 bases, J shed 8 bases, and the junction held 5 bases outside the gene matches. The CDR3 consists of 12 residues. The CDR3 sequence is CSAGGTGDEQFF. CDR3 sequence (DNA): TGCAGCGCCGGCGGGACAGGGGATGAGCAGTTCTTC.

The chain recombines TRBV2 with TRBJ2-5; maybe TRBD2 (7 bases). Germline values: CDR1 SNHLY, CDR2 FYNNEI. There are 13 residues in the CDR3. V was pared by 6 bases and J by 1 base, with 9 bases between. CDR3 loop: CASRGGAQETQYF. The CDR3 DNA follows: TGTGCCAGCAGAGGGGGGGCCCAAGAGACCCAGTACTTC.